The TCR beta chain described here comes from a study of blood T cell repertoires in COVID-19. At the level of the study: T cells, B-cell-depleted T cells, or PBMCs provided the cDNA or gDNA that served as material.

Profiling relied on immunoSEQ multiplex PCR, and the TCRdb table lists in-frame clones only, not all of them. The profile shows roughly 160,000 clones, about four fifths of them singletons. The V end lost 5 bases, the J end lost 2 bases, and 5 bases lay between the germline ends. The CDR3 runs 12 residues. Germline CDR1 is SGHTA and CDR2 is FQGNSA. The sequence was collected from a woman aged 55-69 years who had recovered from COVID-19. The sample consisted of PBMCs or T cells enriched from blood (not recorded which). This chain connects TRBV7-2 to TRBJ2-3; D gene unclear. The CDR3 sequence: CASSHPTDTQYF. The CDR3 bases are TGTGCCAGCAGCCATCCCACAGATACGCAGTATTTT.